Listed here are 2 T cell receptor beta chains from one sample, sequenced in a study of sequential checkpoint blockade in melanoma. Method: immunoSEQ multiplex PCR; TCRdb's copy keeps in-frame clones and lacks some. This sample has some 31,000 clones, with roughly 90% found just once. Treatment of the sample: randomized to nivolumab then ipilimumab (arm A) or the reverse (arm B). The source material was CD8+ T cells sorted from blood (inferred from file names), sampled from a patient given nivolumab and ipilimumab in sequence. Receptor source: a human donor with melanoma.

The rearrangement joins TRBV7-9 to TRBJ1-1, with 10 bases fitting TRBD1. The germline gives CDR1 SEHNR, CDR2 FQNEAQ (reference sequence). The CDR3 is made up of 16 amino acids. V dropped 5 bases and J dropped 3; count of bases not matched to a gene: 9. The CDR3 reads CASSPRTGGVDTEAFF. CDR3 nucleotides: TGTGCCAGCAGCCCGCGGACAGGGGGGGTGGACACTGAAGCTTTCTTT.

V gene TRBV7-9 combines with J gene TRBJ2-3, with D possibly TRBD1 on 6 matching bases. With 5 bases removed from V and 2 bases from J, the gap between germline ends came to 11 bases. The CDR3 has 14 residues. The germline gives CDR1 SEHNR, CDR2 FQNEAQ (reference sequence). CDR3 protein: CASSRDTLTDTQYF. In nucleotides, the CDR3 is TGTGCCAGCAGCCGGGACACGCTCACAGATACGCAGTATTTT.